The present TCR beta chain was sequenced within a study of long-term antiretroviral therapy in people with HIV. Study-wide findings and caveats: Whereas controls had wider CDR3 length ranges, HIV repertoires had narrower ones. All blood samples came from the years 2004 to 2017, possibly under older ART regimens.

Survey-level immunoSEQ v3.0 assays were run. Target depth was about 40,000-50,000 T-cell genomes per sample. The repertoire was sequenced with immunoSEQ multiplex PCR; TCRdb's copy has only in-frame clones and lacks some. Of around 20,000 clones listed, 90% to 95% are singletons. Germline V CDR1 and CDR2: SGHKS, YYEKEE (reference sequence). The CDR3 covers 15 residues. The V end lost 2 bases, the J end lost 3 bases, and 15 bases lay between the germline ends. About this clone itself: No antigen is known for it.

The clonotype originates from a man in his fifties with HIV. Sample: unsorted PBMCs, taken 3 years after starting antiretroviral therapy. The genes are TRBV5-5 and TRBJ2-7, with D maybe TRBD1 (5 bases). CDR3 residues: CASSFTGPLLYEQYF. CDR3 sequence (DNA): TGTGCCAGCAGCTTTACAGGTCCTCTCCTCTACGAGCAGTACTTC.